These T cell receptor beta chains were read from a single sample in a study of memory CD4+ T cells and cytomegalovirus serostatus. Some clones are missing from TCRdb's copy, which holds only in-frame ones; the method was immunoSEQ multiplex PCR. The sample holds about 56,000 clones, about 68% seen once. Sequencing was done on a sample of memory CD4+ T cells from blood. The receptors stem from an adult in good health and CMV-seropositive. The CDR3 runs from the conserved cysteine through the conserved F or W. D genes are given only for firm matches.

j_call: TRBJ1-1
d_call: NA
v_call: TRBV5-6
cdr3_aa: CASSLARYTEAFF

j_call: TRBJ1-1
d_call: NA
v_call: TRBV19
cdr3_aa: CASTPLGANTEAFF

j_call: TRBJ1-1
d_call: NA
v_call: TRBV29-1
cdr3_aa: CSAPSSPISEAFF

j_call: TRBJ1-1
d_call: NA
v_call: TRBV5-1
cdr3_aa: CASKNPGMNTEAFF

j_call: TRBJ1-6
d_call: NA
v_call: TRBV28
cdr3_aa: CASSSSGESYNSPLHF

j_call: TRBJ2-7
d_call: NA
v_call: TRBV7-6
cdr3_aa: CASTTHDGSYEQYF

j_call: TRBJ2-7
d_call: TRBD2
v_call: TRBV7-3
cdr3_aa: CASSQGTSYEQYF

j_call: TRBJ2-2
d_call: TRBD1
v_call: TRBV2
cdr3_aa: CASSYVRGPGNTGELFF

j_call: TRBJ1-1
d_call: TRBD1
v_call: TRBV19
cdr3_aa: CASSIITTGGTEAFF

j_call: TRBJ2-5
d_call: NA
v_call: TRBV7-2
cdr3_aa: CASSLGRREETQYF

j_call: TRBJ2-3
d_call: TRBD2
v_call: TRBV29-1
cdr3_aa: CSVDISGIRDTQYF

j_call: TRBJ1-4
d_call: NA
v_call: TRBV4-2
cdr3_aa: CASSLGAQALLGEKLFF

j_call: TRBJ1-2
d_call: NA
v_call: TRBV30
cdr3_aa: CAWSVPPGYYGYTF

j_call: TRBJ1-5
d_call: NA
v_call: TRBV19
cdr3_aa: CASSPSGRSGQPQHF

j_call: TRBJ1-2
d_call: NA
v_call: TRBV11-2
cdr3_aa: CASSLVSNPNYGYTF

j_call: TRBJ1-2
d_call: TRBD1
v_call: TRBV27
cdr3_aa: CASTFSRDRANYGYTF

j_call: TRBJ1-2
d_call: TRBD1
v_call: TRBV19
cdr3_aa: CASSDRDRVNYGYTF

j_call: TRBJ1-5
d_call: TRBD1
v_call: TRBV19
cdr3_aa: CASSPGTGVQPQHF

j_call: TRBJ2-1
d_call: TRBD2
v_call: TRBV28
cdr3_aa: CASSLALTSGYNEQFF

j_call: TRBJ1-5
d_call: NA
v_call: TRBV18
cdr3_aa: CASSPGSSGYSNQPQHF

j_call: TRBJ2-1
d_call: NA
v_call: TRBV7-2
cdr3_aa: CASSFWSSRDEQFF

j_call: TRBJ1-5
d_call: NA
v_call: TRBV4-3
cdr3_aa: CASSQEGGAPQHF

j_call: TRBJ1-5
d_call: NA
v_call: TRBV19
cdr3_aa: CASSMAQFNQPQHF

j_call: TRBJ1-2
d_call: NA
v_call: TRBV2
cdr3_aa: CASSEVAPETNGYTF

j_call: TRBJ2-3
d_call: TRBD2
v_call: TRBV7-6
cdr3_aa: CASSLTSGSVGTDTQYF

j_call: TRBJ2-7
d_call: NA
v_call: TRBV5-5
cdr3_aa: CASSFPTRRDEQYF

j_call: TRBJ2-2
d_call: TRBD1
v_call: TRBV4-3
cdr3_aa: CASSHQFGTANTGELFF

j_call: TRBJ1-2
d_call: TRBD1
v_call: TRBV28
cdr3_aa: CASHRGLDYGYTF

j_call: TRBJ2-7
d_call: TRBD1
v_call: TRBV7-6
cdr3_aa: CASSLEAARTGRKSSYEQYF

j_call: TRBJ2-5
d_call: NA
v_call: TRBV5-6
cdr3_aa: CASSDRRDNQRETQYF

j_call: TRBJ1-5
d_call: TRBD1
v_call: TRBV28
cdr3_aa: CASSPPTGANQPQHF

j_call: TRBJ2-7
d_call: NA
v_call: TRBV28
cdr3_aa: CASYHFGQTPYEQYF

j_call: TRBJ2-5
d_call: TRBD1
v_call: TRBV10-3
cdr3_aa: CAISESTARDSKVGQYF

j_call: TRBJ2-4
d_call: NA
v_call: TRBV19
cdr3_aa: CASGRVGNKNIQYF

j_call: TRBJ1-2
d_call: NA
v_call: TRBV6-5
cdr3_aa: CASSPPSGEGYTF

j_call: TRBJ1-2
d_call: NA
v_call: TRBV7-2
cdr3_aa: CASSLGQLTNYGYTF

j_call: TRBJ2-2
d_call: NA
v_call: TRBV7-7
cdr3_aa: CASSPQGSGVGELFF

j_call: TRBJ2-1
d_call: NA
v_call: TRBV7-3
cdr3_aa: CASSLSTNNEQFF

j_call: TRBJ1-2
d_call: NA
v_call: TRBV30
cdr3_aa: CAWSVRGPYGYTF

j_call: TRBJ2-7
d_call: NA
v_call: TRBV2
cdr3_aa: CASSATYEQYF

j_call: TRBJ2-1
d_call: TRBD2
v_call: TRBV29-1
cdr3_aa: CSAVLTSGTNEQFF